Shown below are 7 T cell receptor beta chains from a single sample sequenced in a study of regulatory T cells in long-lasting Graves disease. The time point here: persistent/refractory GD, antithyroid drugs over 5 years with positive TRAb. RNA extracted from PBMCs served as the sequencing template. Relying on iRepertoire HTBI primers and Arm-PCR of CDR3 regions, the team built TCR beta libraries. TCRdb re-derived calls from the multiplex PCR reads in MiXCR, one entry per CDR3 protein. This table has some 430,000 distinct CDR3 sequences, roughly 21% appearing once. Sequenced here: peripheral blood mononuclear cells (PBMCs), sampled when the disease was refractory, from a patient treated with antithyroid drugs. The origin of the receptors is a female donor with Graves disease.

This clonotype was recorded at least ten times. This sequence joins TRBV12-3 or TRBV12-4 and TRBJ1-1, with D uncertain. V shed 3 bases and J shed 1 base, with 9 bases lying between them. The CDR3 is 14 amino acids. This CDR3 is CASSLVWGNTEAFF. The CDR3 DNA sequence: TGTGCCAGCAGTTTGGTTTGGGGGAACACTGAAGCTTTCTTT.

The CDR3 loop is CASRLDRESYNSPLHF. The CDR3 nucleotides read TGTGCCAGCCGACTGGATCGGGAATCCTATAATTCACCCCTCCACTTT. The chain links TRBV3-1 to TRBJ1-6; unclear D gene. Trimming took off 8 bases at V and 1 base at J, with 15 bases between the two ends. Looked up from germline, CDR1 is LGHDT and CDR2 is YNNKEL (reference sequence). The CDR3 is made up of 16 amino acids. The variable domain in full, with the rest retrieved from reference TRBV3-1 and TRBJ1-6, is DTAVSQTPKYLVTQMGNDKSIKCEQNLGHDTMYWYKQDSKKFLKIMFSYNNKELIINETVPNRFSPKSPDKAHLNLHINSLELGDSAVYFCASRLDRESYNSPLHFGNGTRLTVT.

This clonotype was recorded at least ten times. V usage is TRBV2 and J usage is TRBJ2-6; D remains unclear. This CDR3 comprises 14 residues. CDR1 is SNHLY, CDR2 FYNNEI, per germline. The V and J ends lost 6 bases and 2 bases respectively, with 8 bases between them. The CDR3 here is CASSRTTGANVLTF. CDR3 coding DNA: TGTGCCAGCAGCAGAACTACTGGGGCCAACGTCCTGACTTTC. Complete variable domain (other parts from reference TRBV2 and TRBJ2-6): EPEVTQTPSHQVTQMGQEVILRCVPISNHLYFYWYRQILGQKVEFLVSFYNNEISEKSEIFDDQFSVERPDGSNFTLKIRSTKLEDSAMYFCASSRTTGANVLTFGAGSRLTVL.

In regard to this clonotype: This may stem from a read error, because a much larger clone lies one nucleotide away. The CDR3 DNA follows: TGCAGCGTTGAAGATCAATGTGCCAGCCAAGAGACCCAGTACTTC. Translation gives CSVEDQCASQETQYF. The rearrangement uses TRBV29-1 and TRBJ2-5; D ambiguous. This CDR3 region has 15 residues. CDR1 is SQVTM and CDR2 is ANQGSEA in the germline V gene. Trimming pared 0 bases from V and 1 base from J, leaving 12 bases between.

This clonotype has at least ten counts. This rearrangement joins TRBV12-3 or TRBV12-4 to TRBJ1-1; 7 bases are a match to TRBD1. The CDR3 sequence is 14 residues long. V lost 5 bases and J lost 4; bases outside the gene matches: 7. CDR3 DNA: TGTGCCAGCAGTGATCAGGGGGAAAGCACTGAAGCTTTCTTT. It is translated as CASSDQGESTEAFF.

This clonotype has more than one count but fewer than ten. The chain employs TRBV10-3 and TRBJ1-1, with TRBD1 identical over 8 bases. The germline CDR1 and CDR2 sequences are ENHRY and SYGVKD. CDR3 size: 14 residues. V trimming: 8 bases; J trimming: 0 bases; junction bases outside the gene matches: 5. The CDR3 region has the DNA TGTGCCATCGCAGGGGGCGTAGTGAACACTGAAGCTTTCTTT. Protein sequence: CAIAGGVVNTEAFF.

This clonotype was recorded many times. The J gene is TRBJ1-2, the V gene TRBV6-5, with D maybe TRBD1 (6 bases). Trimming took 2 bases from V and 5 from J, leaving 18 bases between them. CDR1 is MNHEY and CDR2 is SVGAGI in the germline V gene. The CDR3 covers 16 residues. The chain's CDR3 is CASSYARGQNLYGYTF. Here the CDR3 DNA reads TGTGCCAGCAGTTACGCCCGAGGACAGAACCTTTATGGCTACACCTTC.